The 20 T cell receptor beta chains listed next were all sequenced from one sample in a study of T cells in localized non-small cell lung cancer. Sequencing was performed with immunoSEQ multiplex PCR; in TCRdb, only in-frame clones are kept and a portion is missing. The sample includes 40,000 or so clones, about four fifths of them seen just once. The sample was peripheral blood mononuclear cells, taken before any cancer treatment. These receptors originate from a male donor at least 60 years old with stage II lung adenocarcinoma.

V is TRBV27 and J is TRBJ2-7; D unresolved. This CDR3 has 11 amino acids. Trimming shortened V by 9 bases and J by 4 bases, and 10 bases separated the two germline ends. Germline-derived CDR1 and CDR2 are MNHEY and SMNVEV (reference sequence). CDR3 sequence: CASPQQYEQYF. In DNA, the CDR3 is TGTGCCAGTCCTCAGCAGTACGAGCAGTACTTC.

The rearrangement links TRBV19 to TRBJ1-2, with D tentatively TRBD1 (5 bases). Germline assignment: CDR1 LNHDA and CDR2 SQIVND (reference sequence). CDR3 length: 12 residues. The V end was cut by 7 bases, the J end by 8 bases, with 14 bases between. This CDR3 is CASIGTVAGYTF. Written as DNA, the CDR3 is TGTGCCAGTATAGGGACGGTGGCCGGCTACACCTTC.

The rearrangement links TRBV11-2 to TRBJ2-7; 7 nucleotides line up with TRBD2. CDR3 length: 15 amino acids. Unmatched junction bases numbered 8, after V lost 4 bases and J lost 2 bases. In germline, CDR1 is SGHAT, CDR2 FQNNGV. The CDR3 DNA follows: TGTGCCAGCAGCTCGTCTAGCGGTGCTACCTACGAGCAGTACTTC. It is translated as CASSSSSGATYEQYF.

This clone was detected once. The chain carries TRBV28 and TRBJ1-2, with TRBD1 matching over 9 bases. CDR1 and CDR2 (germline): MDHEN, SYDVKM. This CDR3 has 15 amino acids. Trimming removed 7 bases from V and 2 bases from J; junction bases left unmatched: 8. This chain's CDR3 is CASILSGTGNYGYTF. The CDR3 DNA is TGTGCCAGCATTCTTTCCGGGACAGGGAACTATGGCTACACCTTC.

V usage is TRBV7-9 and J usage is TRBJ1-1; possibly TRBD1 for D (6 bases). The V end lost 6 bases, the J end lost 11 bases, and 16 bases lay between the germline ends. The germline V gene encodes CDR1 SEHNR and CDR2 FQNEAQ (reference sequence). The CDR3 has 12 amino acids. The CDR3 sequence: CASSRQQGRAFF. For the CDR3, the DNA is TGTGCCAGCAGTCGACAACAGGGCCGGGCTTTCTTT.

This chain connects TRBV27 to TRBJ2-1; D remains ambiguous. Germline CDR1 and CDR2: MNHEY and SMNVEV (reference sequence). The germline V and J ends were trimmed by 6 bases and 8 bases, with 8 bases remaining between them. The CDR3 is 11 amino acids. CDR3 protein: CASRRKDEQFF. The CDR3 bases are TGTGCCAGCAGGCGGAAAGATGAGCAGTTCTTC.

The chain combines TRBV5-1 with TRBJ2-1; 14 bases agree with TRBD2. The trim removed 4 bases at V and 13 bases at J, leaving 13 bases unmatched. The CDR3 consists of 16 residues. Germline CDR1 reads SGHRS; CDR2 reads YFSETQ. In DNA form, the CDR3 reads TGCGCCAGCAGCCCGGGGGGGACTAGCGGGAGTTTGAACCAGTTCTTC. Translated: CASSPGGTSGSLNQFF.

As DNA, the CDR3 is TGCAGTACTGACAGGGTCAATGAGCAGTTCTTC. This codes for CSTDRVNEQFF. The chain has TRBV20-1 and TRBJ2-1, with 7 bases fitting TRBD1. The CDR3 covers 11 residues. V lost 8 bases to trimming and J lost 6 bases; unmatched junction nucleotides: 4. The V gene's germline CDR1 is DFQATT and CDR2 SNEGSKA (reference sequence).

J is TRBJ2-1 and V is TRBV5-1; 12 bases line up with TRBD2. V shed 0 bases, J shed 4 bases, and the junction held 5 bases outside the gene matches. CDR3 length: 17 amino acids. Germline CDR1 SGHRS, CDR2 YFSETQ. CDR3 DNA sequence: TGCGCCAGCAGCTTGGCCGGACTAGCGGGGTTATACAATGAGCAGTTCTTC. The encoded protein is CASSLAGLAGLYNEQFF.

CDR3 DNA: TGTGCCTGGAGTCCAATGGGACTCTATTCCGAGCAGTTCTTC. Translation: CAWSPMGLYSEQFF. The chain employs TRBV30 and TRBJ2-1; D is perhaps TRBD2 (6 bases). With 2 bases removed from V and 10 bases from J, the gap between germline ends came to 18 bases. CDR1 is GTSNPN and CDR2 is SVGIG in the germline V gene (reference sequence). This CDR3 comprises 14 residues. Full variable domain (rest looked up from reference TRBV30 and TRBJ2-1): SQTIHQWPATLVQPVGSPLSLECTVEGTSNPNLYWYRQAAGRGLQLLFYSVGIGQISSEVPQNLSASRPQDRQFILSSKKLLLSDSGFYLCAWSPMGLYSEQFFGPGTRLTVL.

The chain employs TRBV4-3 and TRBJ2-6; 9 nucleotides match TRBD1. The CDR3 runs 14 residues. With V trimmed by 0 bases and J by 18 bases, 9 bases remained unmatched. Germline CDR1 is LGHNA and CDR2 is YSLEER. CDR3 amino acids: CASSQEARDRVPTF. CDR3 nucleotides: TGCGCCAGCAGCCAAGAGGCCCGGGACAGGGTACCGACTTTC.

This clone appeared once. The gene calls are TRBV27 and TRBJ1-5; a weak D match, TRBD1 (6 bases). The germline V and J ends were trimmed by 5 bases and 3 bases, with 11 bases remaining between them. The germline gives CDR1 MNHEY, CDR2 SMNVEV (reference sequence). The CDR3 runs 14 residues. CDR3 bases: TGTGCCAGCAGTAGAACAGGGCCCAATCAGCCCCAGCATTTT. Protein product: CASSRTGPNQPQHF.

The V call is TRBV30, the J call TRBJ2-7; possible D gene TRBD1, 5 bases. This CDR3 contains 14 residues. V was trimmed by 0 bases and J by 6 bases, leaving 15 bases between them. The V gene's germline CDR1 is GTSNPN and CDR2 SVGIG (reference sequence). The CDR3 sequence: CAWSVSRTTVEQYF. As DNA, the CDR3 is TGTGCCTGGAGTGTATCCAGGACAACGGTCGAGCAGTACTTC.

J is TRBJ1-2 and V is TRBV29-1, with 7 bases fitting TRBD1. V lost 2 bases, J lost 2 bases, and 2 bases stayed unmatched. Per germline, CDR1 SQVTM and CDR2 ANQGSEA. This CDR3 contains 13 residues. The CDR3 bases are TGCAGCGTTGAACCGACAGGGAACTATGGCTACACCTTC. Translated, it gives CSVEPTGNYGYTF.

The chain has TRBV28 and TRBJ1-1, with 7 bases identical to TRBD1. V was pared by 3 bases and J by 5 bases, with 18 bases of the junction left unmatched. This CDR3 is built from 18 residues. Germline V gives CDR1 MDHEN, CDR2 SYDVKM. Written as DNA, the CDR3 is TGTGCCAGCAGTTTCGACGGTCCCCTGACAGGGAGGAAAACTGAAGCTTTCTTT. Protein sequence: CASSFDGPLTGRKTEAFF. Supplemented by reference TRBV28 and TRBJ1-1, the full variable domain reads DVKVTQSSRYLVKRTGEKVFLECVQDMDHENMFWYRQDPGLGLRLIYFSYDVKMKEKGDIPEGYSVSREKKERFSLILESASTNQTSMYLCASSFDGPLTGRKTEAFFGQGTRLTVV.

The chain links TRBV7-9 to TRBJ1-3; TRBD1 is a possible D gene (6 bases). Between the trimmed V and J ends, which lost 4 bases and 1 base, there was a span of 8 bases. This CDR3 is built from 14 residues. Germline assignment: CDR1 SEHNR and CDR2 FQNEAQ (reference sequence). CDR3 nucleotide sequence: TGTGCCAGCAGCTCCCAGGGGTCTGGAAACACCATATATTTT. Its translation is CASSSQGSGNTIYF.

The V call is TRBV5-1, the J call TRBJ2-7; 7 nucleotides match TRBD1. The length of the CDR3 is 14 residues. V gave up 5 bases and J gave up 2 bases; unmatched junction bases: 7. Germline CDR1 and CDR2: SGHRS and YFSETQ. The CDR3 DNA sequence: TGCGCCAGCAGTCCCGGACAGGCCGCCTACGAGCAGTACTTC. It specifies CASSPGQAAYEQYF.

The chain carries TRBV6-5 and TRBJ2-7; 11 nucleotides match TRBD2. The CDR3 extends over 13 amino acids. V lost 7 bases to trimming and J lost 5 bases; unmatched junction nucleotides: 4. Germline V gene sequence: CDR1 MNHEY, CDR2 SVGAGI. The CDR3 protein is CASNSGRAHEQYF. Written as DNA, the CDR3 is TGTGCCAGCAATAGCGGGAGGGCCCACGAGCAGTACTTC.

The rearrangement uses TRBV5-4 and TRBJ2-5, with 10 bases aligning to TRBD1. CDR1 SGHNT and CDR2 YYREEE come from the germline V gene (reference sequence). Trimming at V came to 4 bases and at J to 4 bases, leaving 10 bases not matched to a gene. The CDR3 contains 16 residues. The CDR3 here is CASSSGDRGQVETQYF. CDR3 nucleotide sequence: TGTGCCAGCAGCAGCGGCGACAGGGGGCAAGTAGAGACCCAGTACTTC. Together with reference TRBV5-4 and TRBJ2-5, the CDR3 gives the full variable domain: ETGVTQSPTHLIKTRGQQVTLRCSSQSGHNTVSWYQQALGQGPQFIFQYYREEENGRGNFPPRFSGLQFPNYSSELNVNALELDDSALYLCASSSGDRGQVETQYFGPGTRLLVL.

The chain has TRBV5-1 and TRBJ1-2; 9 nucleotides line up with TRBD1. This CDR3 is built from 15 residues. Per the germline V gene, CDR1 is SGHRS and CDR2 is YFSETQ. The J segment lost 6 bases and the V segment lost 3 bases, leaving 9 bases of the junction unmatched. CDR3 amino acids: CASSSSGTGTDGYTF. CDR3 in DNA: TGCGCCAGCAGCTCATCCGGGACAGGGACAGATGGCTACACCTTC.